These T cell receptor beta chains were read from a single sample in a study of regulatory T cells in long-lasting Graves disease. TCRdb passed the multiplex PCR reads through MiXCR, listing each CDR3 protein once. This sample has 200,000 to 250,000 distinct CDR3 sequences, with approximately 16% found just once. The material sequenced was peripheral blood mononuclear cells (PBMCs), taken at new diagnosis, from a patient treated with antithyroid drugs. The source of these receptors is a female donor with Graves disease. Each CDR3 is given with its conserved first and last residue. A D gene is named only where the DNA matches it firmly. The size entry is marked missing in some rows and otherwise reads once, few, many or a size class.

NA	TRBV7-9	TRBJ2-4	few	TGTGCCAGCAGCTTAGCGGCCGCAGGATACTCCAAAAACATTCAGTACTTC	CASSLAAAGYSKNIQYF
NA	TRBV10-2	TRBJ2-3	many	TGCGCCAGCAGTGATATGTTAGCGGCAGATACGCAGTATTTT	CASSDMLAADTQYF
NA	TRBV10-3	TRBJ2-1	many	TGTGCCATCAGTGTAGGTGGTCGGGGTAGTGAGCAGTTCTTC	CAISVGGRGSEQFF
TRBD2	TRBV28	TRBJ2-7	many	TGTGCCAGCAAAACAGCGGGAGACCCAAGGGAGCAGTACTTC	CASKTAGDPREQYF
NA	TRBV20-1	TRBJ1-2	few	TGCAGTGCTAGAGGGGAGTTAGCTAACTATGGCTACACCTTC	CSARGELANYGYTF
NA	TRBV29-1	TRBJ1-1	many	TGCAGCGTTGTAGTTGGAGGGGAGACTGAAGCTTTCTTT	CSVVVGGETEAFF
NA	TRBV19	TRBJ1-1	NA	TGTGCCAGTAGTAAGGGCAAGAACACTGAAGCTTTCTTT	CASSKGKNTEAFF
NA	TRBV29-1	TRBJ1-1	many	TGCAGCGTTGTTGGCACTGAAGCTTTCTTT	CSVVGTEAFF
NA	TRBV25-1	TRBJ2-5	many	TGTGCCAGCAGTGAACAGTGGGAGACCCAGTACTTC	CASSEQWETQYF
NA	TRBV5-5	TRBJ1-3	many	TGTGCCAGCAGCTTGAGCCTAGGGCCTGGAAACACCATATATTTT	CASSLSLGPGNTIYF
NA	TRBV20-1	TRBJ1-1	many	TGCAGTGCTAGGCAGGGCGGGAGCACTGAAGCTTTCTTT	CSARQGGSTEAFF
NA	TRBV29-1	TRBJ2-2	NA	TGCAGCGTTGAGATAGAGAACACCGGGGAGCTGTTTTTT	CSVEIENTGELFF
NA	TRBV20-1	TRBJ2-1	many	TGCAGTGCTAGGGGACTCGACACCCAGAATGAGCAGTTCTTC	CSARGLDTQNEQFF
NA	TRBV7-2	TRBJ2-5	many	TGTGCCAGCAGTTTAAGGTGGGGTCAGGAGACCCAGTACTTC	CASSLRWGQETQYF
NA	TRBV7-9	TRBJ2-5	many	TGTGCCAGACCTAAGGAGAAAGAGACCCAGTACTTC	CARPKEKETQYF
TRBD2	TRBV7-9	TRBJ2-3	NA	TGTGCCAGCAGCCTACTAGCGGGAGGGTTCAGAGATACGCAGTATTTT	CASSLLAGGFRDTQYF
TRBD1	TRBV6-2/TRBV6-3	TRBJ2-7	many	TGTGCCAGCAGTTACTCCCGGACAGGGCATCGCGAGCAGTACTTC	CASSYSRTGHREQYF
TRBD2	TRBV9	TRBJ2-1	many	TGTGCCAGCAGCCAAACCATCCCGGGACTACCCTACAATGAGCAGTTCTTC	CASSQTIPGLPYNEQFF
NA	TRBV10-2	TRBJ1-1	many	TGCGCCAGCAAGGGGGGCCCGAACACTGAAGCTTTCTTT	CASKGGPNTEAFF
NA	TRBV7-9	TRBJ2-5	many	TGTGCCAGCAGCTCCCAAAATCCCCTGTACACAGGACGGGAGACCCAGTACTTC	CASSSQNPLYTGRETQYF
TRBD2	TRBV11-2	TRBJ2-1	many	TGTGCCAGCAGCTTAGGGACTAGCGGGTACAATGAGCAGTTCTTC	CASSLGTSGYNEQFF
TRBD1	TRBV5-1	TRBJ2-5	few	TGCGCCAGCAGCTCCGGGACAGGACAAGAGACCCAGTACTTC	CASSSGTGQETQYF
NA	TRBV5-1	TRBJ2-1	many	TGCGCCAGCAGCTTGGCCCATCTTACCTACAATGAGCAGTTCTTC	CASSLAHLTYNEQFF
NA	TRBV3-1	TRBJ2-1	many	TGTGCCAGCAGCAACCGGGACTGGCAGTTCTTC	CASSNRDWQFF
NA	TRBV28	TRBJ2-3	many	TGTGCCAGCAGTCCCCCTGGGGGTAGGACAGATACGCAGTATTTT	CASSPPGGRTDTQYF
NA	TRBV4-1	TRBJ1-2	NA	TGCGCCAGCAGCCAAGATCGAACCAACTATAGCTACACCTTC	CASSQDRTNYSYTF
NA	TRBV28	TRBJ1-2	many	TGTGCCAGCAGTTTGCCCGGGGTTGACTATGGCTACACCTTC	CASSLPGVDYGYTF
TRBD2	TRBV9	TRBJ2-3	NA	TGTGCCAGCAGCGTAGAGGGGACTAGCGGGAGTGGCACAGATACGCAGTATTTT	CASSVEGTSGSGTDTQYF
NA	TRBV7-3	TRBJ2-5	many	TGTGCCAGCAGCTTGTCACTAGAAGAGACCCAGTACTTC	CASSLSLEETQYF
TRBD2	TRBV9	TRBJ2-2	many	TGTGCCAGCAGCCTCCAGGGAGGGAAGGCGGCCGGGGAGCTGTTTTTT	CASSLQGGKAAGELFF
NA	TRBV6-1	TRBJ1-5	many	TGTGCCAGCAGTGAACAGGGCAATCAGCCCCAGCATTTT	CASSEQGNQPQHF
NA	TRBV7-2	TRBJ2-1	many	TGTGCCAGCAGCTTATTAGTTAGCCTAGGCGAGCAGTTCTTC	CASSLLVSLGEQFF
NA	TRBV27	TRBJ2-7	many	TGTGCCAGCAGTTTCGGGCAGCGAGCCTACGAGCAGTACTTC	CASSFGQRAYEQYF
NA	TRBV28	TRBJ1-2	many	TGTGCCAGCACCCAGGGCGGTAACTATGGCTACACCTTC	CASTQGGNYGYTF
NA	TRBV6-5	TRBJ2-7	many	TGTGCCAGCAGTTACCCTCGGACAGTGGCGAGGGGTTCCTACGAGCAGTACTTC	CASSYPRTVARGSYEQYF
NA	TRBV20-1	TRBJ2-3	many	TGCAGTGTTCGACAGGAAAACGACCGTTCGCAGTATTTT	CSVRQENDRSQYF
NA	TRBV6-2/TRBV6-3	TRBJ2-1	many	TGTGCCAGCAGAGCACAGGGTTACAATGAGCAGTTCTTC	CASRAQGYNEQFF
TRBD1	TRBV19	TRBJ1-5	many	TGTGCCAGTAGTAAACAGGGGCCTTATAGCAATCAGCCCCAGCATTTT	CASSKQGPYSNQPQHF
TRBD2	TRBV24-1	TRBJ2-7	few	TGTGCCACCAGTGCCCCGGGACTAGCGGGGGACGAGCAGTACTTC	CATSAPGLAGDEQYF
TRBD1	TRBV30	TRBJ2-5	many	TGTGCCTGGAGTCCCGGACAGGGGCAAGAGACCCAGTACTTC	CAWSPGQGQETQYF
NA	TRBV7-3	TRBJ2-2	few	TGTGCCAGCAGCTCCTTACGGAGCACCGGGGAGCTGTTTTTT	CASSSLRSTGELFF
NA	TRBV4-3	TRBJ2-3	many	TGCGCCAGCAGCCAAGAGAACCTCAGGGCGGCTAGCACAGATACGCAGTATTTT	CASSQENLRAASTDTQYF
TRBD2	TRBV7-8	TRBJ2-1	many	TGTGCCAGCAGCCTGAGGTGGGCGGGAGTCGGCAATGAGCAGTTCTTC	CASSLRWAGVGNEQFF
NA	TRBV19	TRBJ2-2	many	TGTGCCAGTAGTATTTTTGGGGCTGACGGGGAGCTGTTTTTT	CASSIFGADGELFF
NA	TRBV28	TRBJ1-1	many	TGTGCCAGCACCCTACCTGGGGACACTGAAGCTTTCTTT	CASTLPGDTEAFF
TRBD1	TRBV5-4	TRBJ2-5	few	TGTGCCAGCAGCTATACGGGACAGCAAGAGACCCAGTACTTC	CASSYTGQQETQYF
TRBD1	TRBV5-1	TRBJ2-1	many	TGCGCCAGCAGCTTGGTGGGACAGCTCTCCTACAATGAGCAGTTCTTC	CASSLVGQLSYNEQFF